What follows is one T cell receptor (beta chain) and its context. This sample is drawn from a study of OX40 agonist ivuxolimab in advanced cancers. Study background: Patients were treated with ivuxolimab, an agonistic anti-OX40 (CD134) antibody. Age averaged around 59 years (range roughly 23 to 80), and 82.7% were male.

V lost 6 bases and J lost 0, with 15 bases in between. This CDR3 has 15 residues. Per germline, CDR1 SQVTM and CDR2 ANQGSEA. Clones were sequenced by immunoSEQ multiplex PCR, and TCRdb holds only the in-frame ones, with some missing. The sample holds 40,000 to 45,000 clones, 80% to 90% seen once. Sequences were derived from CD4+ or CD8+ T cells sorted from blood, sampled in a trial of the OX40 agonist ivuxolimab. This chain uses TRBV29-1 with TRBJ1-5; D gene ambiguous. The source is an adult with an advanced solid tumor such as melanoma, head and neck, liver or kidney cancer. The CDR3 DNA reads as TGCAGCGTCCTAGACGGCACCACTAGCAATCAGCCCCAGCATTTT. Its translation is CSVLDGTTSNQPQHF. Based on the CDR3 plus reference TRBV29-1 and TRBJ1-5, the full variable domain is SAVISQKPSRDICQRGTSLTIQCQVDSQVTMMFWYRQQPGQSLTLIATANQGSEATYESGFVIDKFPISRPNLTFSTLTVSNMSPEDSSIYLCSVLDGTTSNQPQHFGDGTRLSIL.